One and the same sample provided the 20 T cell receptor beta chains below, sequenced in a study of shared clonotypes between healthy human individuals. Generated by immunoSEQ multiplex PCR, the TCRdb table keeps only in-frame clones and is missing some. This table holds some 350,000 clones, 74% found once. The sequenced sample consisted of memory CD4+ T cells sorted from blood. Sample subset: CD45RA-negative fraction. The receptors here all came from a man between 25 and 39 years old in good health.

This sequence joins TRBV19 and TRBJ1-4; D unresolved. With 4 bases removed from V and 10 bases from J, the gap between germline ends came to 22 bases. Germline values: CDR1 LNHDA, CDR2 SQIVND (reference sequence). The CDR3 contains 16 residues. CDR3 coding DNA: TGTGCCAGTAGTACCGTAGCGCCGCAGCCCGTTCGAAAACTGTTTTTT. It specifies CASSTVAPQPVRKLFF.

This clone showed up just a few times. The V call is TRBV18, the J call TRBJ2-1; D might be TRBD1 (6 bases). Trimming removed 0 bases at V and 6 bases at J, with 18 bases between. This CDR3 has 17 amino acids. The germline gives CDR1 KGHSH, CDR2 LQKENI. CDR3 coding DNA: TGTGCCAGCTCACCACCTGAGCGGAAGGGGGATTTCAATGAGCAGTTCTTC. Its protein product is CASSPPERKGDFNEQFF.

This clone has only a few counts. The chain uses TRBV28 and TRBJ2-5, with a possible D match to TRBD2 (5 bases). Germline CDR1 and CDR2: MDHEN and SYDVKM. Between the trimmed V and J ends, which lost 3 bases and 4 bases, there was a span of 21 bases. The CDR3 is made up of 17 amino acids. CDR3 bases: TGTGCCAGCAGTTTCCAAACCGGCGGGTATGCAACAGAGACCCAGTACTTC. Translated: CASSFQTGGYATETQYF.

Concerning this clone itself: Other DNA variants within this sample encode the same CDR3. This chain links TRBV5-1 with TRBJ2-3; D gene uncertain. The V and J ends lost 0 bases and 2 bases respectively, with 7 bases between them. This CDR3 is built from 14 residues. Germline V gives CDR1 SGHRS, CDR2 YFSETQ. The CDR3 nucleotides read TGCGCCAGCAGCTTGGCTACCGTCACAGATACGCAGTATTTT. It codes for CASSLATVTDTQYF.

The CDR3 sequence is CASSQESSGVEQFF. The CDR3 coding sequence is TGCGCCAGCAGCCAAGAGTCTAGCGGGGTTGAGCAGTTCTTC. The V call is TRBV4-1, the J call TRBJ2-1; TRBD2 aligns across 9 bases. This CDR3 contains 14 residues. With V trimmed by 0 bases and J by 9 bases, 3 bases remained unmatched. Looked up from germline, CDR1 is MGHRA and CDR2 is YSYEKL.

The chain links TRBV2 to TRBJ2-5; 7 positions match TRBD2. Germline lookup yields CDR1 SNHLY and CDR2 FYNNEI. The length of the CDR3 is 15 residues. The V and J ends lost 10 bases and 0 bases, in that order; junction bases with no gene match: 11. The CDR3 reads CATRLAMGYQETQYF. In nucleotides, the CDR3 is TGTGCCACTAGACTAGCAATGGGGTACCAAGAGACCCAGTACTTC. The variable domain in full, completed from reference TRBV2 and TRBJ2-5, reads EPEVTQTPSHQVTQMGQEVILRCVPISNHLYFYWYRQILGQKVEFLVSFYNNEISEKSEIFDDQFSVERPDGSNFTLKIRSTKLEDSAMYFCATRLAMGYQETQYFGPGTRLLVL.

The chain is built from TRBV7-2 and TRBJ1-4; the D is unclear. This CDR3 contains 14 residues. The V end was cut by 5 bases, the J end by 13 bases, with 20 bases between. Per the germline V gene, CDR1 is SGHTA and CDR2 is FQGNSA. The CDR3 region is CASSPLGDYIGLFF. The CDR3 nucleotides are TGTGCCAGCAGCCCTTTGGGAGACTATATAGGACTGTTTTTT.

This clone has a single count. The chain employs TRBV4-1 and TRBJ1-4; TRBD1 matches at 10 bases. CDR3 length equals 15 residues. Germline CDR1 reads MGHRA; CDR2 reads YSYEKL. After removal of 10 bases from V and 8 bases from J, the junction contained 13 bases not matched to a gene. CDR3 residues: CATGTAGTGVEKLFF. Here the CDR3 DNA reads TGCGCCACCGGAACAGCCGGGACAGGGGTCGAAAAACTGTTTTTT.

The count of this clone is one. This chain links TRBV7-2 with TRBJ2-2, with a tentative D call TRBD2 (6 bases). The CDR3 contains 15 residues. V was clipped by 4 bases and J by 5 bases, with 14 bases between them. CDR1 is SGHTA, CDR2 FQGNSA, per germline. CDR3 in amino acids: CASSWGFSGTGELFF. As DNA, the CDR3 is TGTGCCAGCAGCTGGGGTTTCAGCGGGACCGGGGAGCTGTTTTTT.

This rearrangement joins TRBV6-1 to TRBJ2-5, with unresolved D. The germline V and J ends were trimmed by 5 bases and 5 bases, with 9 bases remaining between them. Per the germline V gene, CDR1 is MNHNS and CDR2 is SASEGT. This CDR3 is built from 12 residues. The CDR3 here is CASSSSPETQYF. The CDR3 region has the DNA TGTGCCAGCAGTTCATCCCCGGAGACCCAGTACTTC.

The rearrangement uses TRBV29-1 and TRBJ1-2; possible D gene TRBD1, 5 bases. Germline CDR1 is SQVTM and CDR2 is ANQGSEA. The CDR3 is made up of 11 amino acids. Trimming stripped 1 base from V and 7 bases from J, with 7 bases between. CDR3 region: CSVEAGGGYTF. The CDR3 DNA reads TGCAGCGTTGAAGCCGGGGGTGGCTACACCTTC.

In its sample, this clone was seen many times. Here the CDR3 DNA reads TGTGCCAGCAGCCTGTGGAGCACAGATACGCAGTATTTT. Translating it yields CASSLWSTDTQYF. V is TRBV5-4 and J is TRBJ2-3; D gene uncertain. Per the germline V gene, CDR1 is SGHNT and CDR2 is YYREEE (reference sequence). The CDR3 is 13 amino acids. Deletions cut 4 bases from V and 0 bases from J, with 6 bases between.

This clone was seen a few times. V and J are TRBV25-1 and TRBJ2-1; the D is unclear. The germline V and J ends were trimmed by 5 bases and 6 bases, with 8 bases remaining between them. Germline V gene sequence: CDR1 MGHDK, CDR2 SYGVNS. The CDR3 sequence is 12 residues long. This CDR3 is CASSLNFNEQFF. The CDR3 DNA reads as TGTGCCAGCAGTCTCAACTTCAATGAGCAGTTCTTC.

The CDR3 nucleotides read TGTGCCAGCAGCAACTCAACTCCCAGTTACAGGGGACACCGAAACACCGGGGAGCTGTTTTTT. Amino acid sequence: CASSNSTPSYRGHRNTGELFF. The rearrangement uses TRBV21-1 and TRBJ2-2; the DNA was not compared with TRBD1, the D call given in the table. TRBV21-1 constitutes a pseudogene. The CDR3 loop spans 21 amino acids.

The rearrangement joins TRBV5-5 to TRBJ2-7; 8 nucleotides match TRBD2. J gave up 1 base and V 3 bases, and 6 bases lay outside the gene matches. This CDR3 has 15 residues. The germline V gene encodes CDR1 SGHKS and CDR2 YYEKEE (reference sequence). CDR3 DNA sequence: TGTGCCAGCAGCTCTACTAGCGGTTTTTCCTACGAGCAGTACTTC. Translated, it gives CASSSTSGFSYEQYF.

This clone was observed once. The chain joins TRBV29-1 to TRBJ2-7; tentative D call: TRBD1 (5 bases). The CDR3 runs to 12 residues. Trimming removed 7 bases from V and 2 bases from J, with 12 bases in between. The V gene's germline CDR1 is SQVTM and CDR2 ANQGSEA. The DNA for the CDR3 is TGCAGCGCGTCGGCAGGGACCTACGAGCAGTACTTC. It codes for CSASAGTYEQYF.

The chain employs TRBV28 and TRBJ2-7, with D perhaps assigned TRBD1 or TRBD2 (6 bases each). The CDR3 is made up of 13 amino acids. V was clipped by 2 bases and J by 5 bases, with 10 bases between them. CDR1 and CDR2 (germline): MDHEN, SYDVKM. Here the CDR3 DNA reads TGTGCCAGCAGTTTACAGGGGAGGCACGAGCAGTACTTC. Translated, it gives CASSLQGRHEQYF.

The chain is built from TRBV11-3 and TRBJ2-2, with D perhaps matching TRBD1 (5 bases). V lost 11 bases and J 5 bases, leaving 21 bases between the germline ends. This CDR3 is 15 amino acids long. CDR1 is SGHNT and CDR2 is YENEEA in the germline V gene. CDR3 sequence reads: CAGPRQKLRTGELFF. CDR3 in DNA: TGTGCCGGACCCCGACAGAAACTAAGAACCGGGGAGCTGTTTTTT. Filled out from reference TRBV11-3 and TRBJ2-2, the complete variable domain reads EAGVVQSPRYKIIEKKQPVAFWCNPISGHNTLYWYLQNLGQGPELLIRYENEEAVDDSQLPKDRFSAERLKGVDSTLKIQPAELGDSAVYLCAGPRQKLRTGELFFGEGSRLTVL.

The CDR3 sequence is CASSSTDYEQFF. The CDR3 DNA sequence: TGTGCCAGCAGTTCGACTGATTATGAGCAGTTCTTC. V is TRBV6-5 and J is TRBJ2-1; D is ambiguous. The CDR3 spans 12 residues. The germline V and J ends were trimmed by 4 bases and 8 bases, with 9 bases remaining between them. Looked up from germline, CDR1 is MNHEY and CDR2 is SVGAGI.

The chain is built from TRBV11-2 and TRBJ1-1; D gene ambiguous. Germline V gene lookup returns CDR1 SGHAT and CDR2 FQNNGV. V shed 1 base and J shed 2 bases, with 5 bases lying between them. The CDR3 length is 13 residues. In DNA form, the CDR3 reads TGTGCCAGCAGCTTAGGACACAACACTGAAGCTTTCTTT. Translating it yields CASSLGHNTEAFF. The entire variable domain, with the rest obtained from reference TRBV11-2 and TRBJ1-1, is as follows: EAGVAQSPRYKIIEKRQSVAFWCNPISGHATLYWYQQILGQGPKLLIQFQNNGVVDDSQLPKDRFSAERLKGVDSTLKIQPAKLEDSAVYLCASSLGHNTEAFFGQGTRLTVV.